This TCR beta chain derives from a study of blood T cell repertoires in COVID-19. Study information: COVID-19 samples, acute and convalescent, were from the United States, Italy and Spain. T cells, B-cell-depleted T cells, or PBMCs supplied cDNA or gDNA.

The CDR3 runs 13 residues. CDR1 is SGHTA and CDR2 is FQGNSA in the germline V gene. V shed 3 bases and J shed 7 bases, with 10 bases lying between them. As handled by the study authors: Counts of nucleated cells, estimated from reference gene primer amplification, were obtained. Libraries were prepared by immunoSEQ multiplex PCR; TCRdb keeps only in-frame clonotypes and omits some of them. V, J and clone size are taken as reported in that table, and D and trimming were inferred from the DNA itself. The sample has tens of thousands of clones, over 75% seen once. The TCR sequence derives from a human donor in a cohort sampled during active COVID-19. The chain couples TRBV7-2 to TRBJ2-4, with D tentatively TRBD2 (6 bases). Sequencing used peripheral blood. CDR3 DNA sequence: TGTGCCAGCAGCTTGGCGGGGTGGAACATTCAGTACTTC. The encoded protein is CASSLAGWNIQYF.